This T cell receptor beta chain was recovered during a study of technical replicates of blood from several donors. Sequencing was performed with immunoSEQ multiplex PCR; in TCRdb, only in-frame clones are kept and a portion is missing. Of 80,000 or so clones listed, around 94% are singletons. In germline, CDR1 is LNHNV, CDR2 YYDKDF (reference sequence). CDR3 length: 16 amino acids. The V end was cut by 5 bases, the J end by 0 bases, with 13 bases between. The chain is built from TRBV15 and TRBJ1-4, with no clear D. The sequencing input was T cells isolated from PBMCs. This sequence was found in a human donor in good health. The CDR3 sequence: CATSGYLQATNEKLFF. The DNA for the CDR3 is TGTGCCACCAGCGGGTACCTGCAGGCAACTAATGAAAAACTGTTTTTT.